This section outlines one TCR beta chain sequence together with its context. No antigen is known for it. Other DNA sequences in the same sample also yield this CDR3. The germline V gene has CDR1 SGHRS and CDR2 YFSETQ. The CDR3 extends over 14 amino acids. V shed 0 bases and J shed 0 bases, with 5 bases lying between them. This sample was included in a study of Ad26.COV2.S vaccination and SARS-CoV-2 variants. Study-wide context: Donor participated within the Ad26.COV2.S arm of the COV1001 trial. Intramuscular Ad26.COV2.S at 5x10^10 or 1x10^11 viral particles.

Noted treatment: around 19 received Ad26.COV2.S at low or high dose, single or two shots; a few received placebo; per-sample allocation not given. Day 63 after the first vaccine or placebo injection was the time point for sampling. This person who donated was an adult of 18-55 years in Boston. Regarding the study as a whole: Using TCR breadth and depth analyses may have led to underestimated total T cell responses.

Produced via immunoSEQ multiplex PCR; TCRdb's table is partial and in-frame only. The sample lists 200,000 to 300,000 clones, roughly 85% occurring once. The rearrangement links TRBV5-1 to TRBJ2-3; perhaps TRBD1 as D (5 bases). The TCR originated in a person aged 18-60 years who received the Ad26.COV2.S COVID-19 vaccine or a placebo. This material consisted of peripheral blood, taken in a trial of Ad26.COV2.S vaccine versus placebo. The DNA of the CDR3 is TGCGCCAGCAGCTTGGGACAGAGCACAGATACGCAGTATTTT. It codes for CASSLGQSTDTQYF.